Below, 22 T cell receptor beta chains from the same sample are listed, as sequenced in a study of cytomegalovirus exposure and HLA in healthy donors. 60 Vbeta and 13 Jbeta primers were used in PCR. Sequencing was performed with immunoSEQ multiplex PCR; in TCRdb, only in-frame clones are kept and a portion is missing. Of approximately 120,000 clones listed, 60% to 85% are singletons. The specimen sequenced was PBMCs. These receptor sequences come from a man aged 25 to 40 in good health and CMV-seronegative.

This clone was counted a few times. This sequence joins TRBV7-8 and TRBJ2-7; TRBD1 might be the D (5 bases). With 0 bases removed from V and 7 bases from J, the gap between germline ends came to 13 bases. Germline lookup yields CDR1 SGHVS and CDR2 FQNEAQ. The CDR3 is 14 residues long. The CDR3 spells CASSLAGVLSEQYF. CDR3 sequence (DNA): TGTGCCAGCAGCTTAGCAGGGGTTCTTAGTGAGCAGTACTTC.

This chain connects TRBV7-8 to TRBJ1-2, with D possibly being TRBD1 (5 bases). Trimming took 5 bases from V and 0 from J, leaving 16 bases between them. The V gene's germline CDR1 is SGHVS and CDR2 FQNEAQ. This CDR3 comprises 16 residues. CDR3 nucleotides: TGTGCCAGCAGCCCCTTTTCCGCGGGGGCTAACTATGGCTACACCTTC. Amino acid sequence: CASSPFSAGANYGYTF.

This chain links TRBV9 with TRBJ2-7, with 11 bases that match TRBD2. Trimming cost V 3 bases and J 3 bases; bases outside gene matches: 5. Per germline, CDR1 SGDLS and CDR2 YYNGEE. The CDR3 is made up of 15 amino acids. The CDR3 spells CASSEGLADSYEQYF. For the CDR3, the DNA is TGTGCCAGCAGCGAGGGACTAGCGGATAGCTACGAGCAGTACTTC. Looking up the rest from reference TRBV9 and TRBJ2-7 gives the full variable domain: DSGVTQTPKHLITATGQRVTLRCSPRSGDLSVYWYQQSLDQGLQFLIQYYNGEERAKGNILERFSAQQFPDLHSELNLSSLELGDSALYFCASSEGLADSYEQYFGPGTRLTVT.

The chain is built from TRBV29-1 and TRBJ1-1, with a tentative D call TRBD1 (5 bases). Deletions cut 5 bases from V and 3 bases from J, with 19 bases between. Germline CDR1 SQVTM, CDR2 ANQGSEA. This CDR3 comprises 15 residues. CDR3 region: CSVLRAGGRDTEAFF. CDR3 in DNA: TGCAGCGTTCTGAGGGCGGGGGGACGGGACACTGAAGCTTTCTTT.

This clone was picked up one time. The J gene is TRBJ1-2, the V gene TRBV19, with TRBD1 identical over 7 bases. The CDR3 totals 17 residues. Germline V gene data show CDR1 as LNHDA and CDR2 as SQIVND (reference sequence). V was clipped by 3 bases and J by 3 bases; unmatched bases: 13. CDR3 amino acids: CASSIEANEGGYYGYTF. The CDR3 DNA reads TGTGCCAGTAGTATTGAAGCCAATGAAGGGGGCTACTATGGCTACACCTTC.

This clone was seen a handful of times. The V call is TRBV6-5, the J call TRBJ1-2; maybe TRBD1 (6 bases). V lost 0 bases, J lost 8 bases, and 19 bases lay in between. The V gene's germline CDR1 is MNHEY and CDR2 SVGAGI. There are 16 residues in the CDR3. The CDR3 spells CASSYSEYGTTSGYTF. The CDR3 nucleotides are TGTGCCAGCAGTTACTCCGAGTATGGGACAACCTCGGGCTACACCTTC.

The gene calls are TRBV5-6 and TRBJ2-2, with D possibly TRBD2 on 6 matching bases. CDR3 length: 15 residues. Looked up from germline, CDR1 is SGHDT and CDR2 is YYEEEE. V lost 2 bases, J lost 2 bases, and 10 bases lay in between. This CDR3 is CASSFGGGNTGELFF. The CDR3 DNA reads TGTGCCAGCAGCTTTGGGGGAGGCAACACCGGGGAGCTGTTTTTT.

The chain recombines TRBV7-2 with TRBJ2-2, with 11 bases that match TRBD1. Trimming removed 0 bases from V and 14 bases from J; junction bases left unmatched: 2. There are 13 residues in the CDR3. Per the germline V gene, CDR1 is SGHTA and CDR2 is FQGNSA. The CDR3 nucleotides read TGTGCCAGCAGCTTAGCGAGGACAGGGGGCCTGTTTTTT. Its protein product is CASSLARTGGLFF.

This chain links TRBV4-1 with TRBJ1-3, with TRBD1 identical over 8 bases. CDR1 and CDR2 (germline): MGHRA, YSYEKL. V shed 6 bases, J shed 2 bases, and the junction held 6 bases outside the gene matches. The CDR3 is 15 residues long. The CDR3 reads CASSRQGNPGNTIYF. CDR3 nucleotide sequence: TGCGCCAGCAGTCGACAGGGGAATCCTGGAAACACCATATATTTT.

This clone occurred once. In nucleotides, the CDR3 is TGCGCCAGCAGCCAGTCCGGGACAGAGACCTATGGCTACACCTTC. The encoded protein is CASSQSGTETYGYTF. The J gene is TRBJ1-2, the V gene TRBV4-3, with TRBD1 matching over 7 bases. The ends lost 3 bases at V and 4 bases at J; junction bases unmatched: 8. CDR1 LGHNA and CDR2 YSLEER come from the germline V gene. The CDR3 runs to 15 residues.

This chain links TRBV4-2 with TRBJ2-5, with D maybe TRBD2 (5 bases). Trimming removed 1 base at V and 5 bases at J, with 8 bases between. Germline V gives CDR1 LGHNA, CDR2 YNFKEQ. The CDR3 has 13 amino acids. The CDR3, as DNA: TGTGCCAGCAGCCAAGGAGGGAAGGAGACCCAGTACTTC. This encodes CASSQGGKETQYF.

V gene TRBV29-1 combines with J gene TRBJ1-1, with unresolved D. The CDR3 consists of 15 residues. The germline gives CDR1 SQVTM, CDR2 ANQGSEA. V was trimmed by 3 bases and J by 0 bases, leaving 14 bases between them. The CDR3 sequence is CSVEEASLVNTEAFF. CDR3 in DNA: TGCAGCGTTGAGGAGGCCAGTCTAGTGAACACTGAAGCTTTCTTT.

This clone has a handful of counts. This chain uses TRBV6-1 with TRBJ1-2, with a weak D call TRBD1 (6 bases). The CDR3 runs 15 residues. The V gene's germline CDR1 is MNHNS and CDR2 SASEGT. Trimming removed 7 bases from V and 7 bases from J, with 22 bases in between. CDR3 amino acids: CASTPGQTPGGGYTF. CDR3 coding DNA: TGTGCCAGCACACCGGGACAAACGCCTGGGGGTGGCTACACCTTC.

This chain links TRBV19 with TRBJ1-5, with a tentative D call TRBD1 (6 bases). CDR1 is LNHDA, CDR2 SQIVND, per germline (reference sequence). CDR3 length: 17 residues. Trimming cost V 9 bases and J 3 bases, with 24 bases left between them. The CDR3 loop is CASNSVGGRHINQPQHF. CDR3 nucleotide sequence: TGTGCCAGCAACTCGGTGGGGGGGCGACATATCAATCAGCCCCAGCATTTT.

This chain uses TRBV5-6 with TRBJ2-5; perhaps TRBD1 as D (5 bases). The J call is in doubt because the DNA end fits TRBJ2-7 better. CDR3 length equals 14 residues. From germline, CDR1 is SGHDT and CDR2 YYEEEE. CDR3 nucleotides: TGTGCCAGCAGCTTGCAACCCGACAGATACGAGCAGTACTTC. It is translated as CASSLQPDRYEQYF.

The V call is TRBV14, the J call TRBJ1-4; 9 bases map to TRBD1. Germline CDR1 and CDR2: SGHDN and FVKESK. The CDR3 contains 16 residues. Germline trimming cut 4 bases from V and 5 bases from J; bases unmatched to any gene: 8. CDR3 nucleotide sequence: TGTGCCAGCAGCCTAAATCACGGGACAGGGAATGAAAAACTGTTTTTT. It encodes CASSLNHGTGNEKLFF.

V and J are TRBV7-4 and TRBJ2-7; TRBD1 agrees at 9 bases. The CDR3 extends over 15 amino acids. The J segment lost 2 bases and the V segment lost 2 bases, leaving 4 bases of the junction unmatched. From germline, CDR1 is SGHVT and CDR2 SQSDAQ. DNA for the CDR3: TGTGCCAGCAGCTTACGGGACAGGGATGCCTACGAGCAGTACTTC. Translation gives CASSLRDRDAYEQYF.

This clone was detected only a few times. V usage is TRBV9 and J usage is TRBJ1-3; a weak D match, TRBD1 (5 bases). The germline V gene has CDR1 SGDLS and CDR2 YYNGEE. V was trimmed by 0 bases and J by 10 bases, leaving 14 bases between them. This CDR3 is built from 14 residues. CDR3: CASSVEDTPITIYF. The CDR3 DNA is TGTGCCAGCAGCGTAGAGGACACCCCTATTACCATATATTTT. The full variable domain, with the rest looked up from reference TRBV9 and TRBJ1-3, is DSGVTQTPKHLITATGQRVTLRCSPRSGDLSVYWYQQSLDQGLQFLIQYYNGEERAKGNILERFSAQQFPDLHSELNLSSLELGDSALYFCASSVEDTPITIYFGEGSWLTVV.

J is TRBJ2-6 and V is TRBV19; the match to TRBD1 covers 7 bases. J was trimmed by 0 bases and V by 5 bases; bases with no gene match: 7. In germline, CDR1 is LNHDA, CDR2 SQIVND (reference sequence). This CDR3 has 17 amino acids. The CDR3 coding sequence is TGTGCCAGTAGTGAGTGGACAGGAGTCTCTGGGGCCAACGTCCTGACTTTC. Its translation is CASSEWTGVSGANVLTF.

This chain uses TRBV5-6 with TRBJ2-5, with TRBD2 matching 8 bases. The DNA end lines up better with TRBJ2-7; the J call may be wrong. The CDR3 consists of 15 residues. Germline V lookup: CDR1 SGHDT, CDR2 YYEEEE. The DNA of the CDR3 is TGTGCCAGCAGCCCGGGAGGGGGGGGCTCCTACGAGCAGTACTTC. Residues: CASSPGGGGSYEQYF.

This chain joins TRBV5-1 and TRBJ2-1, with TRBD2 as a possible D gene (5 bases). The CDR3 consists of 12 residues. V gave up 0 bases and J gave up 7 bases, with 5 bases separating them. Germline V gene lookup returns CDR1 SGHRS and CDR2 YFSETQ. CDR3 sequence reads: CASSLAGNEQFF. The CDR3, as DNA: TGCGCCAGCAGCTTGGCGGGGAATGAGCAGTTCTTC.

This clone was observed a few times. The chain is built from TRBV5-1 and TRBJ2-2; D is undetermined. Germline CDR1 reads SGHRS; CDR2 reads YFSETQ. The CDR3 consists of 15 residues. Trimming pared 1 base from V and 0 bases from J, leaving 7 bases between. CDR3 residues: CASSLQDPNTGELFF. The CDR3 DNA reads TGCGCCAGCAGCTTGCAGGATCCGAACACCGGGGAGCTGTTTTTT.